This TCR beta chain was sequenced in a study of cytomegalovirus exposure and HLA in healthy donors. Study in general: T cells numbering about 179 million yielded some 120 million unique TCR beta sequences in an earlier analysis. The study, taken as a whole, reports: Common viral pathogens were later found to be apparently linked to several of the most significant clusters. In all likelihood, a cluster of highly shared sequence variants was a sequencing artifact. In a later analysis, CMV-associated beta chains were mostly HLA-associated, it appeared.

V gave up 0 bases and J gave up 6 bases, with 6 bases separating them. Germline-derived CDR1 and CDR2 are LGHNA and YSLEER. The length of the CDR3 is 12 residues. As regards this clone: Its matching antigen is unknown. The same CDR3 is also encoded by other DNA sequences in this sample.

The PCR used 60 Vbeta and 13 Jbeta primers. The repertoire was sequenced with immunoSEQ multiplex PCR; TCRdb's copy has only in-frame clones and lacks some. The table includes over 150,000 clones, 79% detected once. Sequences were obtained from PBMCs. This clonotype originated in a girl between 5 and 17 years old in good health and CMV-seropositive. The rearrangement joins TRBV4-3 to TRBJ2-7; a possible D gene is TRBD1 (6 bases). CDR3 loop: CASSQDRGEQYF. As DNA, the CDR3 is TGCGCCAGCAGCCAAGACAGGGGCGAGCAGTACTTC.